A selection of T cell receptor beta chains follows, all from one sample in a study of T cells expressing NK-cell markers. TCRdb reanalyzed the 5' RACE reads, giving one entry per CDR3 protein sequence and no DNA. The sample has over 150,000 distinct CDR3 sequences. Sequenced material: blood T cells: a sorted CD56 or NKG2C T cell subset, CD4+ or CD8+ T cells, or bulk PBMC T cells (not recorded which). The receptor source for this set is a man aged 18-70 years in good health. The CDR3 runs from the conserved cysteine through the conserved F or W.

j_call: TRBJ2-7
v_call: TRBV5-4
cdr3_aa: CASSPLGASSYEQYF

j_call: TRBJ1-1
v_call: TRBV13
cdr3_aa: CASSQRVGDTEAFF

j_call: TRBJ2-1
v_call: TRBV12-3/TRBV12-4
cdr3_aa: CASSLALAGGGAYNEQFF

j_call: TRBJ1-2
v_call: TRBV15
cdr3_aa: CATSRGLPGRAGDGYTF

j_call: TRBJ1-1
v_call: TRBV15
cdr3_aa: CATSREGKLEAFF

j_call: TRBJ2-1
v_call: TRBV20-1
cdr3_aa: CSAPIGDEQFF

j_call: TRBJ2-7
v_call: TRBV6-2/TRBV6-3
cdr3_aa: CASSYLGQGARYEQYF

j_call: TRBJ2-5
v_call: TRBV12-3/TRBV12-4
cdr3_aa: CASSHSGTETQETQYF

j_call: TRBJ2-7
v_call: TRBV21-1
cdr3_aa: CASSLGNRRSYEQYF

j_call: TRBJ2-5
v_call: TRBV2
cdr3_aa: CASRMMGGGETQYF

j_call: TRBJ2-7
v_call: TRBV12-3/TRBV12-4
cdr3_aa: CASSSQQDSIYEQYF

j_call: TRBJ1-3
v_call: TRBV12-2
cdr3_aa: CAGNKGGSGNTIYF

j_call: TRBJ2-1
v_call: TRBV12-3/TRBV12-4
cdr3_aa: CASTIRDRGNEQFF

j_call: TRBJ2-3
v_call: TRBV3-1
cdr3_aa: CASSQSPDRYSTDTQYF

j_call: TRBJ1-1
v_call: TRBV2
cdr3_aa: CASKRDGGMDTEAFF

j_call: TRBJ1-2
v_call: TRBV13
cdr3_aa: CASSWGQTTLEYGYTF

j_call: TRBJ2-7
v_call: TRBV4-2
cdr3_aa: CASSPTGGVDEQYF

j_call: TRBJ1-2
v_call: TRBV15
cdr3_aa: CATSRDRQGYGYTF

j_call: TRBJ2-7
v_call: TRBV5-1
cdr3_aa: CASSPVPGQGYEQYF

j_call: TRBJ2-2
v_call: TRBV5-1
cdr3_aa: CASSLGQGSGELFF

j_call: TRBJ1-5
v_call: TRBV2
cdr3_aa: CASSRDSAYSNQPQHF

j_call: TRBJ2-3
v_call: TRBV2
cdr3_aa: CASRPSGGLTDTQYF

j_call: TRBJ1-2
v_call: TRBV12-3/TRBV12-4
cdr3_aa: CASSPTRQGGGYTF

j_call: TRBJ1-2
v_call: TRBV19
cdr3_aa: CASTDTANYGYTF

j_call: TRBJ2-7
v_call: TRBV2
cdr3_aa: CASRAGTGGFYEQYF

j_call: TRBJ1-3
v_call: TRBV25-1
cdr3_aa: CASSESGTGDDTIYF

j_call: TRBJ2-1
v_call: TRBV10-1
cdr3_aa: CASSESICVENGQGSYNEQFF

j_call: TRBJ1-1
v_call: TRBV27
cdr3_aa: CASSLATGGNTEAFF

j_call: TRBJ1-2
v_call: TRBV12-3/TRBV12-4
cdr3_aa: CASTTAGAYGYTF

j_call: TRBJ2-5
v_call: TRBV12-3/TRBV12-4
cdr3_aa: CASSLLAGSQETQYF

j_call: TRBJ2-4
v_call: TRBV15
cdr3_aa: CATGLLQDIQYF

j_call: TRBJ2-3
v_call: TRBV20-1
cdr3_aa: CSARRSFTDTQYF